This T cell receptor (beta chain) derives from a study of Ad26.COV2.S vaccination and SARS-CoV-2 variants (dated by TCRdb to about 2021). About the full investigation: Vaccine-arm donors came from COV1001, a multicentre, randomized, double-blind, placebo-controlled phase I-IIa trial of Ad26.COV2.S in healthy adults. The TCR-sequenced set comprised about 32 samples: approximately 19 Ad26.COV2.S vaccine recipients, 5 placebo recipients and 8 SARS-CoV-2 convalescent individuals. Ad26.COV2.S was administered intramuscularly at a dose of 5x10^10 or 1x10^11 viral particles, either as one shot or as two shots given 56 days apart. Trial participants were randomized into five groups of five: low-dose or high-dose Ad26.COV2.S given once or twice, or placebo on both occasions. TCRbeta repertoire sequencing was used to assess the specificity and breadth of SARS-CoV-2-reactive T cell receptors after Ad26.COV2.S vaccination. Investigators remained blinded to trial group allocation during experiments and outcome assessment.

Broad study findings and their caveats: The study was not powered to compare responses between vaccine doses or regimens. Substantial breadth of spike-specific CD8+ and CD4+ T cell responses was reported after vaccination. Non-spike TCR breadth was comparable between vaccine and placebo recipients, consistent with the vaccine containing only spike. According to the authors, total T cell responses may have been underestimated by the TCR breadth and depth analyses. Spike-specific TCR breadth was higher in Ad26.COV2.S recipients than in placebo recipients (P = 0.0014).

TCRbeta CDR3 regions were sequenced with the immunoSEQ Assay. After extraction, genomic DNA underwent amplification by bias-controlled multiplex PCR, followed by high-throughput sequencing. As for how the authors treated the data: Collapsing and filtering of sequences were performed to quantify the absolute abundance of each unique TCRbeta CDR3 region. T cell fraction was estimated by normalization of TCRbeta template counts to usable DNA, with usable DNA being measured through amplification of reference genes present in all nucleated cells. Repertoire TCRs were annotated as SARS-CoV-2-specific when V gene, CDR3 amino acid sequence and J gene were exactly matched to a known reactive TCR set. The reference SARS-CoV-2 TCR set was derived from MIRA and filtered for enrichment in COVID-19-positive ImmuneCODE repertoires, a step that removed public or cross-reactive TCRs. Using the MIRA antigens, annotated TCRs were further analysed by specific ORF or by position within an ORF. Breadth was defined as annotated unique rearrangements over total unique productive rearrangements; depth was the summed frequency of those rearrangements. Two-sided Wilcoxon rank-sum tests were used to compare TCR breadth between groups. Entries here come from immuneACCESS through TCRdb and include only in-frame sequences with V and J called. Some clones fail to appear in such tables; in the studies checked, an unresolved V gene covers under half of the shortfall, and the cause of the remainder is unknown. Clone size and the V and J calls come from that table; the DNA yielded D and trimming. Across this sample there are approximately 400,000 clones, with about 80% seen only once. The ten largest clones take up around 7% of the sample.

Taken with the paper, the label for treatment or condition translates to: roughly 18 received Ad26.COV2.S at low or high dose, single or two shots; 5 received placebo; per-sample allocation not given. For vaccine and placebo recipients, repertoires were sequenced using samples collected on day 63 after the first injection. In Cohort 1b, about two dozen adults aged 18-55 years were enrolled at a single site in Boston, USA, between 29 July and 7 August 2020. As a vaccine, Ad26.COV2.S was a replication-incompetent adenovirus type 26 vector that expressed a prefusion-stabilized SARS-CoV-2 spike protein derived from the original Wuhan strain. Based on the germline V gene, the CDR1 and CDR2 sequences are SGDLS and YYNGEE. The germline V and J ends show losses of 2 bases and 5 bases respectively, and no gene match explains 12 bases of the junction. From the cysteine up to the phenylalanine, the CDR3 has a length of 17 residues. This entry keeps only the CDR3 DNA: 51 bases, framed from base 1.

Remarks on this clone: Its cognate antigen has yet to be identified. No base qualities exist here, and no much larger clone lies one base off it.

Recombination connected TRBV9 to TRBJ2-2; 7 middle bases align to TRBD2. This sequence originates from a person aged 18 to 59 who received the Ad26.COV2.S COVID-19 vaccine or a placebo. The sample here was peripheral blood, taken in a trial of Ad26.COV2.S vaccine versus placebo. At the DNA level, the sequence is TGTGCCAGCAGCGTTATGTCTAGCGGAGAGGGAACCGGGGAGCTGTTTTTT. This encodes CASSVMSSGEGTGELFF. Here the CDR3 is joined to the reference TRBV9 and TRBJ2-2 genes, and the full variable domain is: DSGVTQTPKHLITATGQRVTLRCSPRSGDLSVYWYQQSLDQGLQFLIQYYNGEERAKGNILERFSAQQFPDLHSELNLSSLELGDSALYFCASSVMSSGEGTGELFFGEGSRLTVL.